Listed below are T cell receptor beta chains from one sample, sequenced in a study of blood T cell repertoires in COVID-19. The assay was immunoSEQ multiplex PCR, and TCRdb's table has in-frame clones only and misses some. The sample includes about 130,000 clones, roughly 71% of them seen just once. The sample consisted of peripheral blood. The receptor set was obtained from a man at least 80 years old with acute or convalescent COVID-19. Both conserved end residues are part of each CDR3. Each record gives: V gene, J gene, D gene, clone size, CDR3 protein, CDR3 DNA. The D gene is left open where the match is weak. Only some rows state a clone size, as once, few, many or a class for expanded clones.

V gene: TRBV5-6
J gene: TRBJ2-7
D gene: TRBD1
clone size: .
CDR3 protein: CASSLARQGNYEQYF
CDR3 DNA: TGTGCCAGCAGCTTGGCCAGACAGGGGAATTACGAGCAGTACTTC

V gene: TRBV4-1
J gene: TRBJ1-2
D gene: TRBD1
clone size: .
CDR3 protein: CASSLGQGAYYGYTF
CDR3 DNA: TGCGCCAGCAGCCTCGGACAGGGGGCTTACTATGGCTACACCTTC

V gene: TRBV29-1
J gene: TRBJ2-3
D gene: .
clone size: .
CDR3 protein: CSADQGETGGADTQYF
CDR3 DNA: TGCAGCGCCGATCAGGGGGAGACAGGAGGGGCAGATACGCAGTATTTT

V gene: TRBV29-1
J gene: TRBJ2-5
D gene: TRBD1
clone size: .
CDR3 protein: CSAETGGQETQYF
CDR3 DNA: TGCAGCGCTGAGACAGGGGGACAAGAGACCCAGTACTTC

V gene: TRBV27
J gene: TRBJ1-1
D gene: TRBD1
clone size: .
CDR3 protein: CASRKDREGAEAFF
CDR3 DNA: TGTGCCAGCAGAAAGGACAGGGAGGGCGCTGAAGCTTTCTTT

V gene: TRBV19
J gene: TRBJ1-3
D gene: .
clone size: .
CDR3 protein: CASSWRKQLGNTIYF
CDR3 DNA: TGTGCCAGTAGTTGGCGGAAACAACTAGGAAACACCATATATTTT

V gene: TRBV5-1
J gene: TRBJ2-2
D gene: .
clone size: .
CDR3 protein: CASSLGHRATGELFF
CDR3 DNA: TGCGCCAGCAGCTTGGGACACAGGGCCACCGGGGAGCTGTTTTTT

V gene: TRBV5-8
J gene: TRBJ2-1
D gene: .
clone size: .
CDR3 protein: CASSTQAFSYNEQFF
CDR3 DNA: TGTGCCAGCAGCACTCAGGCATTCTCCTACAATGAGCAGTTCTTC

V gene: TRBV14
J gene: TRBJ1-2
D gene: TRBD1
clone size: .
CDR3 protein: CASSPTGWMNYGYTF
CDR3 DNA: TGTGCCAGCAGCCCGACAGGGTGGATGAACTATGGCTACACCTTC

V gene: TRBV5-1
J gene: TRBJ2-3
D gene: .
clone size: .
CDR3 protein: CASSFGGSTDTQYF
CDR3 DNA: TGCGCCAGCAGCTTCGGCGGCAGCACAGATACGCAGTATTTT

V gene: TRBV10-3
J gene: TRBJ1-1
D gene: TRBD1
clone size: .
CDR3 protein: CAISARQGRFAEAFF
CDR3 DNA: TGTGCCATCAGTGCCAGACAGGGGCGGTTCGCTGAAGCTTTCTTT

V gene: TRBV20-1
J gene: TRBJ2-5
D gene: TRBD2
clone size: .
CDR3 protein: CSASYRAGVETQYF
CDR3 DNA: TGCAGTGCTAGTTATCGAGCGGGGGTAGAGACCCAGTACTTC

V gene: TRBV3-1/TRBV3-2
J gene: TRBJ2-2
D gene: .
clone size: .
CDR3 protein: CASSPQAVGGLNTGELFF
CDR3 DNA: TGTGCCAGCAGCCCACAGGCTGTCGGTGGGTTGAACACCGGGGAGCTGTTTTTT

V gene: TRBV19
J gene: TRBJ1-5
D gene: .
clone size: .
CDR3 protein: CASSRQGLGNQPQHF
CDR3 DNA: TGTGCCAGTAGTAGGCAGGGACTAGGCAATCAGCCCCAGCATTTT

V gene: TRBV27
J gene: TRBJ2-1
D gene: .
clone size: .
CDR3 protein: CATLSRRDEQFF
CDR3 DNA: TGTGCCACCCTCTCCCGACGGGATGAGCAGTTCTTC

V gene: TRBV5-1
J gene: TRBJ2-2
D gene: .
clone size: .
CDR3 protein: CASSLAQGGTGELFF
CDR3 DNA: TGCGCTAGCAGCTTGGCACAGGGCGGCACCGGGGAGCTGTTTTTT

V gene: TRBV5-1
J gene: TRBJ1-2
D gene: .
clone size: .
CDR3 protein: CASSLATGNYGYTF
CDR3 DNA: TGCGCCAGCAGCTTGGCCACAGGGAACTATGGCTACACCTTC

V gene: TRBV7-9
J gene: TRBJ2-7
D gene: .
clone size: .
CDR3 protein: CASSLRDGGYEQYF
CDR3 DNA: TGTGCCAGCAGCTTACGGGACGGAGGGTACGAGCAGTACTTC

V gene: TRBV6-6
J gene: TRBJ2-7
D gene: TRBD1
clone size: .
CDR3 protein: CASSSRDRLTYEQYF
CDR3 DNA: TGTGCCAGCAGTTCCCGGGACAGGCTAACCTACGAGCAGTACTTC

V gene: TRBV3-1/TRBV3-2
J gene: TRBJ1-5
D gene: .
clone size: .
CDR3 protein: CASSQEAGGAVQPQHF
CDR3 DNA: TGTGCCAGCAGCCAAGAGGCTGGGGGCGCGGTTCAGCCCCAGCATTTT

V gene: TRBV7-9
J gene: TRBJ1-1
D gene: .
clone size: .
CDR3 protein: CASSGIRARGTEAFF
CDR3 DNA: TGTGCCAGCAGCGGTATAAGAGCGCGGGGCACTGAAGCTTTCTTT

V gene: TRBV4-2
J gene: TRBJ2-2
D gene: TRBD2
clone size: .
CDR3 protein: CASRSGGVTGELFF
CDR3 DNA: TGTGCCAGCAGATCGGGGGGGGTCACCGGGGAGCTGTTTTTT

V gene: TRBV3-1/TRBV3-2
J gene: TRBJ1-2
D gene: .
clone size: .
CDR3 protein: CASSQNYYGYTF
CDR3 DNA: TGTGCCAGCAGCCAAAACTACTATGGCTACACCTTC

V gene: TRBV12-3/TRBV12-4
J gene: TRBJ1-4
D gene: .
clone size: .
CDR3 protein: CASSFDSLLFF
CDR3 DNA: TGTGCCAGCAGTTTTGACAGTCTGCTGTTTTTT

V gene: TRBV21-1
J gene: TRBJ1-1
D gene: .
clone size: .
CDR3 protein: CASSKVGTGTYTEAFF
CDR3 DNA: .

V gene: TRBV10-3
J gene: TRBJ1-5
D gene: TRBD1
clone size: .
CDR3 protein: CAISGTGNQPQHF
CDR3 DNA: TGTGCCATCAGCGGGACAGGGAATCAGCCCCAGCATTTT

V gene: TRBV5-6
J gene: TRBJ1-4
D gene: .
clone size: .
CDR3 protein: CASSTITNEKLFF
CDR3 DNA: TGTGCCAGCAGCACTATAACCAATGAAAAACTGTTTTTT

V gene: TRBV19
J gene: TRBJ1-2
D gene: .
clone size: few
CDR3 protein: CASTPEQVPFYGYTF
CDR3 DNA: TGTGCCAGTACCCCGGAACAGGTTCCTTTCTATGGCTACACCTTC

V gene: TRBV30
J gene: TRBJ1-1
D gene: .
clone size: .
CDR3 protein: CAWSTLTDRTEAFF
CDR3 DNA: TGTGCCTGGAGTACTCTGACAGACAGGACTGAAGCTTTCTTT

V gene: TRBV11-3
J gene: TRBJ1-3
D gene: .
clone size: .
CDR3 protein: CASSLDSTSGNTIYF
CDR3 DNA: TGTGCCAGCAGCCTAGACAGTACATCTGGAAACACCATATATTTT

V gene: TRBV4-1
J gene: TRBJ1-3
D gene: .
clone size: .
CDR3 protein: CASSQPGSGNTIYF
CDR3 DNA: TGCGCCAGCAGCCAACCGGGCTCTGGAAACACCATATATTTT

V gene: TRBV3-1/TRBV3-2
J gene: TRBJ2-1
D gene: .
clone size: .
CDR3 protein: CASSPGQTQFF
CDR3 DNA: TGTGCCAGCAGCCCGGGACAAACGCAGTTCTTC

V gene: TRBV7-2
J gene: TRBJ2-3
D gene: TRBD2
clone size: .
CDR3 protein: CASSLARGSGGPSDTQYF
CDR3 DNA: TGTGCCAGCAGCTTAGCCCGCGGGAGCGGGGGCCCTTCAGATACGCAGTATTTT

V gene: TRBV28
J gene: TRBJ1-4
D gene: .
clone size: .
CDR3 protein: CASRGGANEKLFF
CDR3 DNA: TGTGCCAGCAGAGGGGGGGCTAATGAAAAACTGTTTTTT

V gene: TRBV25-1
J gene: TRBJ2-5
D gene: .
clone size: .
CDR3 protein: CASSADMQETQYF
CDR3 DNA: TGTGCCAGCAGTGCGGACATGCAAGAGACCCAGTACTTC

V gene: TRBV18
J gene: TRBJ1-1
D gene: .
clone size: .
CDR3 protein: CASSKDRNTEAFF
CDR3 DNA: TGTGCCAGCTCAAAAGACAGGAACACTGAAGCTTTCTTT

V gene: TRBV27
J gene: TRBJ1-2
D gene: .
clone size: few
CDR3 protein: CASSLSSGVYGYTF
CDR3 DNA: TGTGCCAGCAGTTTATCGTCAGGGGTCTATGGCTACACCTTC

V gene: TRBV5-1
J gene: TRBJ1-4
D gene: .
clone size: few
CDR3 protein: CASSWGENEKLFF
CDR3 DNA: TGCGCCAGCAGCTGGGGGGAAAATGAAAAACTGTTTTTT

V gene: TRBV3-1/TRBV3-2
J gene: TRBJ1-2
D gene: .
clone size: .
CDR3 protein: CASSQDFGAADYGYTF
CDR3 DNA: TGTGCCAGCAGCCAAGATTTTGGAGCCGCCGACTATGGCTACACCTTC

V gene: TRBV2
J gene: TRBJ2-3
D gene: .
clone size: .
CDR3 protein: CASRVGGNTDTQYF
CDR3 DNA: TGTGCCAGCAGGGTAGGGGGAAACACAGATACGCAGTATTTT

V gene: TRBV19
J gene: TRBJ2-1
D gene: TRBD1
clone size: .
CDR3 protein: CASSMRQRQGEQFF
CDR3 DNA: TGTGCCAGTAGTATGAGGCAGCGACAGGGTGAGCAGTTCTTC

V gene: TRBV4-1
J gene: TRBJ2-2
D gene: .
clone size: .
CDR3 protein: CASSQVWTVRAGELFF
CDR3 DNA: TGCGCCAGCAGCCAGGTTTGGACAGTTCGGGCCGGGGAGCTGTTTTTT

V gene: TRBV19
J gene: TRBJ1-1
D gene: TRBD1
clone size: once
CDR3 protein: CASLQTGMNTEAFF
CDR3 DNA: TGTGCCAGCCTTCAGACAGGGATGAACACTGAAGCTTTCTTT

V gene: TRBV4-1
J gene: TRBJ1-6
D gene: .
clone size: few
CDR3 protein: CASSQESSENSPLHF
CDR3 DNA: TGCGCCAGCAGCCAAGAGAGTAGTGAAAATTCACCCCTCCACTTT

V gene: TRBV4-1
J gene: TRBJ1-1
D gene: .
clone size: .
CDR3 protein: CASSQGRGSTEAFF
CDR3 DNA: TGCGCCAGCAGCCAAGGAAGGGGGTCCACTGAAGCTTTCTTT

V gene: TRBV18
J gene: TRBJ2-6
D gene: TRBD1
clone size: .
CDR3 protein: CASSPLGQGGANVLTF
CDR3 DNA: TGTGCCAGCTCACCACTTGGACAGGGGGGGGCCAACGTCCTGACTTTC

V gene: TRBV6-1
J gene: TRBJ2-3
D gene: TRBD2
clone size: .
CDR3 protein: CASSELAGARTDTQYF
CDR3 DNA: TGTGCCAGCAGTGAACTAGCGGGGGCCCGCACAGATACGCAGTATTTT

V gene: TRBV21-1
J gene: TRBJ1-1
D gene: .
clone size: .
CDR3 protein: CASSSGHKNTEAFF
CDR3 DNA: TGTGCCAGCAGCTCGGGACACAAGAACACTGAAGCTTTCTTT

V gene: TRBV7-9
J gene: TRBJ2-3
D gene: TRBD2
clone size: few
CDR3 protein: CASSKGLAGGTTDTQYF
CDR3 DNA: TGTGCCAGCAGCAAGGGACTAGCGGGGGGAACGACAGATACGCAGTATTTT

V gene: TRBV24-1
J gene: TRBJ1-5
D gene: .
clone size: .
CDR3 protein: CATSAKGRGGAIFNQPQHF
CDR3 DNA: TGTGCCACCAGTGCCAAAGGACGCGGGGGGGCTATATTCAATCAGCCCCAGCATTTT

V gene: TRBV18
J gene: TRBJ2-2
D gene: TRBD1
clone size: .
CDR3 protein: CASSPGTATGELFF
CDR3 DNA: TGTGCCAGCTCACCAGGGACAGCAACCGGGGAGCTGTTTTTT

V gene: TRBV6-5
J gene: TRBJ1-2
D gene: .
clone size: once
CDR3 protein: CASSYIAGNNYGYTF
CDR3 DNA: TGTGCCAGCAGTTACATTGCTGGCAATAACTATGGCTACACCTTC